These T cell receptor beta chains were read from a single sample in a study of cytomegalovirus exposure and HLA in healthy donors. Measured with immunoSEQ multiplex PCR; TCRdb has only the in-frame clones, and not every one. The table includes approximately 240,000 clones, roughly 90% detected once. The sample consisted of PBMCs. These receptors were collected from a woman between 18 and 29 years old in good health and CMV-seronegative. The CDR3 runs from the conserved cysteine through the conserved F or W. D genes are given only for firm matches. Clone size is not always given. Where it is, it says once, few, many or a class for expanded clones.

V: TRBV7-9
J: TRBJ1-5
size: few
D: .
DNA: TGTGCCAGCAGCTCATACGAGGGCAATCAGCCCCAGCATTTT
CDR3: CASSSYEGNQPQHF

V: TRBV19
J: TRBJ2-1
size: .
D: .
DNA: TGTGCCAGTAGCAGGGCGTGGAATGAGCAGTTCTTC
CDR3: CASSRAWNEQFF

V: TRBV15
J: TRBJ2-1
size: once
D: .
DNA: TGTGCCACCAGCAGAGATCTGGGGCCCAATGAGCAGTTCTTC
CDR3: CATSRDLGPNEQFF

V: TRBV5-1
J: TRBJ1-1
size: few
D: .
DNA: TGCGCCAGCAGCCCCCAGGGCGGGAACACTGAAGCTTTCTTT
CDR3: CASSPQGGNTEAFF

V: TRBV15
J: TRBJ2-7
size: .
D: .
DNA: TGTGCCACCAGCACCCCGGCGGGGCTTCCCTACGAGCAGTACTTC
CDR3: CATSTPAGLPYEQYF

V: TRBV7-9
J: TRBJ1-3
size: .
D: .
DNA: TGTGCCAGCAGCTTAGGGCAGGGGAGTGGAAACACCATATATTTT
CDR3: CASSLGQGSGNTIYF

V: TRBV5-4
J: TRBJ2-2
size: .
D: TRBD2
DNA: TGTGCCAGCAGCTTGTGGCGGGAGACCGGGGAGCTGTTTTTT
CDR3: CASSLWRETGELFF

V: TRBV4-3
J: TRBJ2-7
size: .
D: TRBD2
DNA: TGCGCCAGCAGCACCCGGACTAGCGGCTCCTACGAGCAGTACTTC
CDR3: CASSTRTSGSYEQYF

V: TRBV6-5
J: TRBJ2-1
size: .
D: .
DNA: TGTGCCAGCAGTTACGTGGGGGCGGGCAATGAGCAGTTCTTC
CDR3: CASSYVGAGNEQFF

V: TRBV18
J: TRBJ1-1
size: .
D: .
DNA: TGTGCCAGCTCACTTTCAGGGTTGGACACTGAAGCTTTCTTT
CDR3: CASSLSGLDTEAFF

V: TRBV30
J: TRBJ2-6
size: .
D: TRBD1
DNA: TGTGCCTGGGAGGACAGGGGGCTTGGGGCCAACGTCCTGACTTTC
CDR3: CAWEDRGLGANVLTF

V: TRBV15
J: TRBJ1-2
size: .
D: .
DNA: TGTGCCACCAGCAGCGGGTTCACGGGGGGCTACACCTTC
CDR3: CATSSGFTGGYTF

V: TRBV5-1
J: TRBJ2-2
size: .
D: TRBD1
DNA: TGCGCCAGCAGCACCAGACAGGGGTTTAGCGGGGAGCTGTTTTTT
CDR3: CASSTRQGFSGELFF

V: TRBV27
J: TRBJ2-3
size: .
D: TRBD2
DNA: TGTGCCAGCAGTTTATCGAGGACTAGCCTAGATACGCAGTATTTT
CDR3: CASSLSRTSLDTQYF

V: TRBV7-9
J: TRBJ2-1
size: .
D: .
DNA: TGTGCCAGCAGTTCGGGGTCCTACAATGAGCAGTTCTTC
CDR3: CASSSGSYNEQFF

V: TRBV29-1
J: TRBJ2-7
size: .
D: .
DNA: TGCAGCGTTGGGAGTACGAAAGGGGTCTACGAGCAGTACTTC
CDR3: CSVGSTKGVYEQYF

V: TRBV4-2
J: TRBJ1-2
size: .
D: TRBD1
DNA: TGTGCCAGCAGCCGGGGACAGGTGGGGGATGGCTACACCTTC
CDR3: CASSRGQVGDGYTF

V: TRBV6-1
J: TRBJ1-4
size: once
D: .
DNA: TGTGCCAGCAGTGAATTCCCGGGGGTTGGAAAACTGTTTTTT
CDR3: CASSEFPGVGKLFF

V: TRBV7-9
J: TRBJ2-5
size: .
D: .
DNA: TGTGCCAGCAGCTTAGTACAGGGCTGGGAGACCCAGTACTTC
CDR3: CASSLVQGWETQYF

V: TRBV4-1
J: TRBJ2-6
size: .
D: .
DNA: TGCGCCAGCAGCCACAGGGCAACCTCTGGGGCCAACGTCCTGACTTTC
CDR3: CASSHRATSGANVLTF

V: TRBV4-2
J: TRBJ1-1
size: .
D: TRBD1
DNA: TGTGCCAGCAGCCCTGGACAGGGGATGAACACTGAAGCTTTCTTT
CDR3: CASSPGQGMNTEAFF

V: TRBV4-3
J: TRBJ1-5
size: .
D: .
DNA: TGCGCCAGCAGCCAAGATTTCAGTCTCAATCAGCCCCAGCATTTT
CDR3: CASSQDFSLNQPQHF

V: TRBV18
J: TRBJ2-2
size: once
D: TRBD2
DNA: TGTGCCAGCTCACCACCGGGACTAGCGGGAGGACACGGGGAGCTGTTTTTT
CDR3: CASSPPGLAGGHGELFF

V: TRBV5-4
J: TRBJ1-2
size: .
D: .
DNA: TGTGCCAGCAGCTTGGACGTCAGGGGAAGTCACCTCTATGGCTACACCTTC
CDR3: CASSLDVRGSHLYGYTF

V: TRBV6-5
J: TRBJ2-7
size: .
D: .
DNA: TGTGCCAGCAAGGCGGTGGTTCTTAACGAGCAGTACTTC
CDR3: CASKAVVLNEQYF

V: TRBV5-4
J: TRBJ2-3
size: few
D: .
DNA: TGTGCCAGCAGCCTTGGCGGTGGCGGCGGAAGCACAGATACGCAGTATTTT
CDR3: CASSLGGGGGSTDTQYF

V: TRBV7-9
J: TRBJ2-3
size: .
D: TRBD2
DNA: TGTGCCAGCAGCTTAAGAAGGTTGGGACTAGCGGGAGACAGAGATACGCAGTATTTT
CDR3: CASSLRRLGLAGDRDTQYF

V: TRBV2
J: TRBJ1-4
size: .
D: .
DNA: TGTGCCACCAACACGTTGGATCGGGGTGGGGAAAAACTGTTTTTT
CDR3: CATNTLDRGGEKLFF

V: TRBV27
J: TRBJ2-7
size: .
D: .
DNA: TGTGCCAGCAGTTTAAGAGGGGGCTCCTACGAGCAGTACTTC
CDR3: CASSLRGGSYEQYF

V: TRBV6-1
J: TRBJ1-3
size: once
D: .
DNA: TGTGCCAGCAGTCCCCACCCAGGCTCTGGAAACACCATATATTTT
CDR3: CASSPHPGSGNTIYF

V: TRBV5-4
J: TRBJ2-5
size: .
D: .
DNA: TGTGCCAGCAGCTTGGGAGGGTACCAACAAGAGACCCAGTACTTC
CDR3: CASSLGGYQQETQYF

V: TRBV7-2
J: TRBJ1-2
size: .
D: TRBD1
DNA: TGTGCCAGCAGACTGACAGGGGCTAACTATGGCTACACCTTC
CDR3: CASRLTGANYGYTF

V: TRBV11-3
J: TRBJ1-1
size: .
D: .
DNA: TGTGCCAGCAGCACCCGGGGGGGAGAGGCTTTCTTT
CDR3: CASSTRGGEAFF

V: TRBV27
J: TRBJ2-7
size: .
D: TRBD1
DNA: TGTGCCAGCAGTTCACCCGGGACAGGGCTATACGAGCAGTACTTC
CDR3: CASSSPGTGLYEQYF

V: TRBV21-1
J: TRBJ2-7
size: few
D: .
DNA: TGTGCCAGCAGCAAAGTCAGGGGGGAATACGAGCAGTACTTC
CDR3: CASSKVRGEYEQYF

V: TRBV7-6
J: TRBJ2-7
size: .
D: TRBD2
DNA: TGTGCCAGCAGCTTAGCGGGGGGGAGAGGCTACGAGCAGTACTTC
CDR3: CASSLAGGRGYEQYF

V: TRBV9
J: TRBJ2-2
size: .
D: TRBD2
DNA: TGTGCCAGCAGCGTAGCGGGACTAGCGGGGTTCGGGGAGCTGTTTTTT
CDR3: CASSVAGLAGFGELFF

V: TRBV6-5
J: TRBJ1-6
size: .
D: .
DNA: TGTGCCAGCAGACAGAGAAATTCACCCCTCCACTTT
CDR3: CASRQRNSPLHF

V: TRBV5-1
J: TRBJ2-7
size: .
D: TRBD1
DNA: TGCGCCAGCAGCTTAGGACAGGGAGGCACCTACGAGCAGTACTTC
CDR3: CASSLGQGGTYEQYF

V: TRBV5-1
J: TRBJ1-4
size: .
D: .
DNA: TGCGCCAGCAGCCCGGCCGGGGGGGCAACTAATGAAAAACTGTTTTTT
CDR3: CASSPAGGATNEKLFF

V: TRBV11-2
J: TRBJ2-3
size: .
D: .
DNA: TGTGCCAGCAGCCGCACAGGGGATACGCAGTATTTT
CDR3: CASSRTGDTQYF

V: TRBV5-1
J: TRBJ2-3
size: once
D: TRBD1
DNA: TGCGCCAGCAGTCCGACAGGGACGGCGGATACGCAGTATTTT
CDR3: CASSPTGTADTQYF

V: TRBV7-2
J: TRBJ1-1
size: .
D: .
DNA: TGTGCCAGCATGCGGGTAAACACTGAAGCTTTCTTT
CDR3: CASMRVNTEAFF

V: TRBV2
J: TRBJ1-1
size: .
D: .
DNA: TGTGCCAGCTGTAAAGAAACGGGCACTGAAGCTTTCTTT
CDR3: CASCKETGTEAFF

V: TRBV7-3
J: TRBJ2-2
size: .
D: TRBD2
DNA: TGTGCCAGCAGCGCCCGGGAGGCCGGGGAGCTGTTTTTT
CDR3: CASSAREAGELFF

V: TRBV5-1
J: TRBJ1-4
size: .
D: TRBD1
DNA: TGCGCCAGCAGCCAGGGACAGGGTATTGAAAAACTGTTTTTT
CDR3: CASSQGQGIEKLFF

V: TRBV11-2
J: TRBJ1-1
size: .
D: TRBD1
DNA: TGTGCCAGCAGCGCTCCTTCTCGGACAGGGAAAAGGAACACTGAAGCTTTCTTT
CDR3: CASSAPSRTGKRNTEAFF

V: TRBV4-2
J: TRBJ2-7
size: .
D: TRBD2
DNA: TGTGCCAGCAGCCAAGGGGGGACTAGCGGTTACGAGCAGTACTTC
CDR3: CASSQGGTSGYEQYF

V: TRBV7-2
J: TRBJ2-5
size: .
D: .
DNA: TGTGCCAGCAGCTTACATGAGACCCAGTACTTC
CDR3: CASSLHETQYF

V: TRBV5-1
J: TRBJ1-2
size: .
D: .
DNA: TGCGCCAGCAGCCCGAGATCGTATGGCTACACCTTC
CDR3: CASSPRSYGYTF

V: TRBV19
J: TRBJ1-2
size: .
D: .
DNA: TGTGCCAGTAGTATAGCCCGGACAGTTAACTATGGCTACACCTTC
CDR3: CASSIARTVNYGYTF

V: TRBV7-6
J: TRBJ2-7
size: .
D: .
DNA: TGTGCCAGCAGCCTAAAGAAGGAGGTGTCCTACGAGCAGTACTTC
CDR3: CASSLKKEVSYEQYF

V: TRBV2
J: TRBJ2-7
size: .
D: .
DNA: TGTGCCAGCAGTGAAGCCCCAACTAGCCACGAGCAGTACTTC
CDR3: CASSEAPTSHEQYF

V: TRBV9
J: TRBJ1-6
size: .
D: .
DNA: TGTGCCAGCAGCGTAGGCCCTCGGGGGGTTCATTCACCCCTCCACTTT
CDR3: CASSVGPRGVHSPLHF

V: TRBV6-1
J: TRBJ1-5
size: .
D: TRBD1
DNA: TGTGCCAGCAGCAACAGGGGGCCAATGATTCAGCCCCAGCATTTT
CDR3: CASSNRGPMIQPQHF